Following are 3 T cell receptor beta chains from one sample sequenced in a study of blood T cell repertoires in COVID-19 (dated by TCRdb to 2018 to 2021). The receptor library was made with the immunoSEQ multiplex PCR assay. Held by TCRdb, this immuneACCESS table contains in-frame sequences only and omits some clones. Under half of the omission traces to an unresolved V gene where checked; the cause of the rest is unknown. The sample table shows some 220,000 clones, and roughly 85% are seen once. Roughly 2.2% of the sample is taken by the ten largest. The specimen sequenced was peripheral blood. These receptors came from a woman aged 65 to 85 with COVID-19, enrolled during active disease.

The rearrangement uses TRBV10-3 and TRBJ2-3; the match to TRBD2 covers 10 bases. Germline V gives CDR1 ENHRY, CDR2 SYGVKD. This CDR3 contains 16 residues. Trimming cost V 0 bases and J 3 bases; bases outside gene matches: 3. Here the CDR3 reads CAISESSGGVTDTQYF. The CDR3 bases are TGTGCCATCAGTGAGTCGAGCGGGGGGGTTACAGATACGCAGTATTTT.

The chain combines TRBV12-3 or TRBV12-4 with TRBJ1-2, with 9 bases identical to TRBD1. After removal of 6 bases from V and 8 bases from J, the junction contained 7 bases not matched to a gene. The CDR3 contains 13 residues. CDR3: CASRLGQGGGYTF. Written as DNA, the CDR3 is TGTGCCAGCAGATTGGGACAGGGCGGCGGCTACACCTTC.

The rearrangement links TRBV5-1 to TRBJ2-5, with 7 bases fitting TRBD1. From germline, CDR1 is SGHRS and CDR2 YFSETQ. V lost 4 bases, J lost 5 bases, and 5 bases stayed unmatched. The CDR3 runs to 13 residues. CDR3 amino acids: CASSLQGTETQYF. As DNA, the CDR3 is TGCGCCAGCAGCCTACAGGGGACGGAGACCCAGTACTTC.